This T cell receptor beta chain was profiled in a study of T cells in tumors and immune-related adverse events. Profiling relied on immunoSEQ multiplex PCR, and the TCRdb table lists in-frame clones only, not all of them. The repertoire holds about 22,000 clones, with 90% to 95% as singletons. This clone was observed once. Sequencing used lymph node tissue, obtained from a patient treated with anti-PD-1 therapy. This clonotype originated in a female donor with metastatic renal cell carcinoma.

This CDR3 is CASSLVAGGGYTF. The CDR3 coding sequence is TGCGCCAGCAGCTTGGTGGCAGGTGGGGGCTACACCTTC. This chain connects TRBV5-1 to TRBJ1-2, with D unclear. CDR3 length: 13 residues. Trimming left V 0 bases short and J 8 bases short, with 11 bases between. Germline V CDR1 and CDR2: SGHRS, YFSETQ.